What follows are 32 T cell receptor beta chains derived from one specimen sequenced in a study of blood T cells in healthy people across ages. Using a J-beta primer mix together with a sample-barcoded 5' primer, a second PCR was run for about 6 to 12 cycles. Each CDR3 protein is one row after TCRdb ran MiXCR on the 5' RACE reads. The sample records about 1.5 million distinct CDR3 sequences, roughly 40% being singletons. Sequenced: blood. All receptors derive from a young woman in good health.

The CDR3 spells CSARTGTDPSYEQYF. The CDR3 coding sequence is TGCAGTGCTAGAACCGGGACAGATCCATCCTACGAGCAGTACTTC. J is TRBJ2-7 and V is TRBV20-1, with 7 bases matching TRBD1. Per the germline V gene, CDR1 is DFQATT and CDR2 is SNEGSKA (reference sequence). CDR3 length: 15 amino acids. The trim removed 2 bases at V and 1 base at J, leaving 8 bases unmatched.

This chain uses TRBV9 with TRBJ2-7; D call uncertain. Looked up from germline, CDR1 is SGDLS and CDR2 is YYNGEE. Trimming removed 2 bases at V and 2 bases at J, with 8 bases between. CDR3 length: 13 residues. CDR3 bases: TGTGCCAGCAGCGTGGCGGACCCCTACGAGCAGTACTTC. Its protein is CASSVADPYEQYF.

This clonotype was counted between two and nine times. The chain links TRBV5-1 to TRBJ1-6; D is unresolved. This CDR3 has 15 amino acids. The V gene lost 4 bases and the J gene lost 6 bases, with 14 bases spanning the gap. Germline V gene lookup returns CDR1 SGHRS and CDR2 YFSETQ. The CDR3 DNA is TGCGCCAGCAGCACCCGTCCGGCGGGTAATTCACCCCTCCACTTT. Amino acids: CASSTRPAGNSPLHF.

This clonotype showed up just a few times. The chain couples TRBV6-1 to TRBJ2-4; D may match TRBD1 or TRBD2 (5 bases each). Germline-derived CDR1 and CDR2 are MNHNS and SASEGT. The length of the CDR3 is 15 residues. V lost 9 bases to trimming and J lost 7 bases, with 22 bases between them. Here the CDR3 reads CASGRATIGENIQYF. CDR3 nucleotides: TGTGCCAGTGGTAGGGCGACAATAGGGGAGAACATTCAGTACTTC.

The chain has TRBV7-2 and TRBJ2-7; TRBD1 matches 7 bases. Germline V gives CDR1 SGHTA, CDR2 FQGNSA. The CDR3 has 15 amino acids. The ends lost 2 bases at V and 2 bases at J; junction bases unmatched: 6. CDR3 nucleotides: TGTGCCAGCAGCTTAATTACAGGGGACACCTACGAGCAGTACTTC. It translates to CASSLITGDTYEQYF.

The chain has TRBV29-1 and TRBJ2-7; no definite D call. The J call is uncertain, as TRBJ2-5 better fits the DNA end. CDR1 and CDR2 from the germline V gene are SQVTM and ANQGSEA. The CDR3 has 13 amino acids. Written as DNA, the CDR3 is TGCAGCGTTGATCGGCAGGCTTGGGAGACCCAGTACTTC. This translates into CSVDRQAWETQYF.

The J gene is TRBJ1-1, the V gene TRBV11-2, with a weak D call TRBD1 (6 bases). CDR3 length: 15 residues. The V gene's germline CDR1 is SGHAT and CDR2 FQNNGV. The V end was cut by 2 bases, the J end by 1 base, with 11 bases between. CDR3 nucleotide sequence: TGTGCCAGCAGCTTACAAATACAGGGGAACACTGAAGCTTTCTTT. Encoded protein: CASSLQIQGNTEAFF.

This clonotype was seen a few times. This chain joins TRBV12-3 or TRBV12-4 and TRBJ1-2, with D maybe TRBD1 (5 bases). V was clipped by 5 bases and J by 7 bases, with 20 bases between them. The length of the CDR3 is 15 residues. The CDR3, as DNA: TGTGCCAGCAGTCCCCCGGGACCTCTTGAGGGTGGCTACACCTTC. Protein product: CASSPPGPLEGGYTF.

Only a few counts were recorded for this clonotype. The chain's CDR3 is CASSHSAETQYF. DNA of the CDR3: TGTGCCAGCAGCCACTCAGCGGAGACCCAGTACTTC. This sequence joins TRBV7-2 and TRBJ2-5; D is undetermined. Germline assignment: CDR1 SGHTA and CDR2 FQGNSA. The CDR3 covers 12 residues. Trimming stripped 5 bases from V and 5 bases from J, with 9 bases between.

This chain joins TRBV14 and TRBJ1-2; no definite D call. CDR1 is SGHDN, CDR2 FVKESK, per germline. The CDR3 has 14 residues. Trimming took 0 bases from V and 2 from J, leaving 7 bases between them. The CDR3 region is CASSQDKPNYGYTF. The CDR3 nucleotides read TGTGCCAGCAGCCAAGATAAGCCCAACTATGGCTACACCTTC.

The chain recombines TRBV20-1 with TRBJ2-1; no clear D gene. V lost 3 bases and J 8 bases, leaving 5 bases between the germline ends. The length of the CDR3 is 10 residues. Germline-derived CDR1 and CDR2 are DFQATT and SNEGSKA (reference sequence). The CDR3 DNA reads TGCAGTGCTAGGGCAGATGAGCAGTTCTTC. This gives the protein CSARADEQFF.

V and J are TRBV28 and TRBJ2-1; D not certain. This CDR3 comprises 15 residues. Germline V gene data show CDR1 as MDHEN and CDR2 as SYDVKM. Trimming shortened V by 3 bases and J by 6 bases, and 15 bases separated the two germline ends. CDR3 DNA sequence: TGTGCCAGCAGTTTGGCCAGCCTAGGTACCAATGAGCAGTTCTTC. Translating gives CASSLASLGTNEQFF.

This chain connects TRBV12-3 or TRBV12-4 to TRBJ2-1; the match to TRBD2 covers 14 bases. The CDR3 runs 16 residues. With 4 bases clipped from V and 6 bases from J, the junction kept 5 bases outside the gene matches. In DNA, the CDR3 is TGTGCCAGCAGTTGGACTAGCGGGAGGACATCCAATGAGCAGTTCTTC. It is translated as CASSWTSGRTSNEQFF.

V gene TRBV12-3 or TRBV12-4 combines with J gene TRBJ1-2, with D possibly being TRBD1 (5 bases). Trimming left V 8 bases short and J 8 bases short, with 18 bases between. The CDR3 contains 13 residues. The CDR3 coding sequence is TGTGCCAGCGGTGACAGTACGTTTGCCGGCTACACCTTC. Encoded protein: CASGDSTFAGYTF.

There are a few counts of this clonotype. V and J are TRBV7-9 and TRBJ2-3; perhaps TRBD2 as D (6 bases). CDR1 and CDR2 from the germline V gene are SEHNR and FQNEAQ (reference sequence). The CDR3 sequence is 14 residues long. The CDR3 sequence is CAEGSSGSTDTQYF. The CDR3 coding sequence is TGTGCTGAGGGGAGTAGCGGTTCTACAGATACGCAGTATTTT.

The V gene is TRBV20-1, the J gene TRBJ2-3; TRBD2 aligns across 11 bases. V shed 0 bases, J shed 2 bases, and the junction held 7 bases outside the gene matches. The CDR3 runs 17 residues. CDR1 is DFQATT and CDR2 is SNEGSKA in the germline V gene (reference sequence). The CDR3 reads CSAREGIAGGPTDTQYF. CDR3 in DNA: TGCAGTGCTAGAGAGGGGATAGCGGGGGGGCCCACAGATACGCAGTATTTT.

The chain combines TRBV30 with TRBJ2-1, with 8 bases identical to TRBD2. The DNA end favors TRBJ2-7, so the J call may be wrong. The germline gives CDR1 GTSNPN, CDR2 SVGIG (reference sequence). This CDR3 spans 14 amino acids. The CDR3 here is CAWSTAGGNNEQYF. The CDR3 DNA reads as TGTGCCTGGAGTACGGCGGGGGGAAACAATGAGCAGTACTTC.

This clonotype has ten or more counts. The chain employs TRBV20-1 and TRBJ2-7; no firm D call. This CDR3 has 14 amino acids. V dropped 0 bases and J dropped 6 bases, with 15 bases sitting between them. Looked up from germline, CDR1 is DFQATT and CDR2 is SNEGSKA (reference sequence). The CDR3 region has the DNA TGCAGTGCTAGAGAGGCCACCTCGGTCTCCGAGCAGTACTTC. Amino acid sequence: CSAREATSVSEQYF.

This clonotype was seen more than once but under ten times. As DNA, the CDR3 is TGCAGCGGGTTACAGGATGAAAAACTGTTTTTT. This codes for CSGLQDEKLFF. This sequence joins TRBV29-1 and TRBJ1-4; a weak D match, TRBD1 (5 bases). CDR1 and CDR2 (germline): SQVTM, ANQGSEA. Trimming removed 7 bases from V and 6 bases from J, with 9 bases in between. The CDR3 sequence is 11 residues long. The complete variable domain, with remaining parts taken from reference TRBV29-1 and TRBJ1-4, reads SAVISQKPSRDICQRGTSLTIQCQVDSQVTMMFWYRQQPGQSLTLIATANQGSEATYESGFVIDKFPISRPNLTFSTLTVSNMSPEDSSIYLCSGLQDEKLFFGSGTQLSVL.

The chain joins TRBV20-1 to TRBJ2-1; 10 bases align to TRBD2. Germline CDR1 is DFQATT and CDR2 is SNEGSKA (reference sequence). After removal of 0 bases from V and 6 bases from J, the junction contained 11 bases not matched to a gene. The CDR3 extends over 17 amino acids. The CDR3 DNA follows: TGCAGTGCTAGAGATAGCCTAGCGGGAGTGTCTGTCAATGAGCAGTTCTTC. As protein: CSARDSLAGVSVNEQFF.

This chain uses TRBV5-1 with TRBJ2-4; 8 positions agree with TRBD1. The DNA matches TRBJ2-7 better at its end, which makes the J call doubtful. Per the germline V gene, CDR1 is SGHRS and CDR2 is YFSETQ. This CDR3 is 14 amino acids long. Here the CDR3 reads CASSGPGGIYEQYF. DNA of the CDR3: TGCGCCAGCAGCGGCCCAGGGGGCATTTACGAGCAGTACTTC.

This clonotype was counted a few times. The chain recombines TRBV3-1 with TRBJ1-2; D is uncertain. The CDR3 totals 15 residues. V was clipped by 4 bases and J by 8 bases, with 20 bases between them. Germline assignment: CDR1 LGHDT and CDR2 YNNKEL (reference sequence). The CDR3, as DNA: TGTGCCAGCAGCCCATCTGAAGGTCCGGTGGGCGGCTACACCTTC. Residues: CASSPSEGPVGGYTF.

The V and J genes are TRBV18 and TRBJ2-3, with TRBD2 identical over 8 bases. The CDR3 contains 14 residues. V lost 8 bases to trimming and J lost 3 bases; unmatched junction nucleotides: 7. Germline V lookup: CDR1 KGHSH, CDR2 LQKENI. The CDR3 region has the DNA TGTGCCAGCGTGAGCGGGAGAGGAACAGATACGCAGTATTTT. It is translated as CASVSGRGTDTQYF.

The V gene is TRBV29-1, the J gene TRBJ1-5; tentative D call: TRBD1 (6 bases). Trimming took 6 bases from V and 4 from J, leaving 16 bases between them. The CDR3 contains 14 residues. Germline loops: CDR1 SQVTM, CDR2 ANQGSEA. DNA for the CDR3: TGCAGCGTCGGGGGGCCAACAGGTAATCAGCCCCAGCATTTT. Protein sequence: CSVGGPTGNQPQHF.

The gene calls are TRBV20-1 and TRBJ2-7; TRBD2 aligns across 7 bases. V trimming: 6 bases; J trimming: 4 bases; junction bases outside the gene matches: 15. The CDR3 has 15 amino acids. The V gene's germline CDR1 is DFQATT and CDR2 SNEGSKA (reference sequence). This CDR3 reads CSAMSRGAGFYEQYF. DNA for the CDR3: TGCAGTGCCATGTCCCGGGGAGCGGGATTTTACGAGCAGTACTTC.

This clonotype was recorded many times. This chain uses TRBV7-9 with TRBJ2-7; D is perhaps TRBD1 or TRBD2 (5 bases each). The germline V gene has CDR1 SEHNR and CDR2 FQNEAQ (reference sequence). The CDR3 consists of 13 residues. The V end lost 5 bases, the J end lost 3 bases, and 11 bases lay between the germline ends. The CDR3 loop is CASSDRDGYEQYF. As DNA, the CDR3 is TGTGCCAGCAGCGACCGGGACGGCTACGAGCAGTACTTC.

This clonotype was detected only a few times. The V call is TRBV20-1, the J call TRBJ1-5, with TRBD1 as a possible D gene (6 bases). V gave up 0 bases and J gave up 2 bases, with 14 bases separating them. The CDR3 totals 16 residues. Germline V gene data show CDR1 as DFQATT and CDR2 as SNEGSKA (reference sequence). CDR3 bases: TGCAGTGCTAGAGATCGGAGGGCAGGGGGCAATCAGCCCCAGCATTTT. Amino acid sequence: CSARDRRAGGNQPQHF.

This chain uses TRBV11-2 with TRBJ2-3; TRBD2 matches 7 bases. The germline gives CDR1 SGHAT, CDR2 FQNNGV. The CDR3 runs 16 residues. V trimming: 0 bases; J trimming: 4 bases; junction bases outside the gene matches: 7. The CDR3 nucleotides are TGTGCCAGCAGCTTAGAAGCAGGCGGGAGATCAGATACGCAGTATTTT. This gives the protein CASSLEAGGRSDTQYF.

The chain employs TRBV27 and TRBJ2-1; TRBD2 is a possible D gene (6 bases). V was clipped by 8 bases and J by 9 bases, with 17 bases between them. The CDR3 runs to 13 residues. The V gene's germline CDR1 is MNHEY and CDR2 SMNVEV (reference sequence). The CDR3 sequence is CASAEFVGGEQFF. Here the CDR3 DNA reads TGTGCCAGCGCAGAATTCGTGGGAGGTGAGCAGTTCTTC.

V is TRBV21-1 and J is TRBJ1-5. TRBV21-1 represents a pseudogene. This CDR3 comprises 13 residues. CDR3 sequence: CASSLKYPQPQHF. For the CDR3, the DNA is TGTGCCAGCAGCCTCAAATACCCCCAGCCCCAGCATTTT.

The chain is built from TRBV6-5 and TRBJ1-2; TRBD1 is a possible D gene (6 bases). Trimming pared 0 bases from V and 1 base from J, leaving 18 bases between. CDR3 length: 18 residues. Germline assignment: CDR1 MNHEY and CDR2 SVGAGI. The DNA for the CDR3 is TGTGCCAGCAGTTACTCGACGGGGGCGGACACTTTTAACTATGGCTACACCTTC. Its protein product is CASSYSTGADTFNYGYTF.

V gene TRBV5-1 combines with J gene TRBJ2-6; possible D gene TRBD2, 5 bases. This CDR3 has 16 residues. Trimming pared 2 bases from V and 2 bases from J, leaving 11 bases between. CDR1 is SGHRS and CDR2 is YFSETQ in the germline V gene. The CDR3 DNA sequence: TGCGCCAGCAGCTTTAGCGTGGGGACTGGGGCCAACGTCCTGACTTTC. Amino acid sequence: CASSFSVGTGANVLTF. Full variable domain (remainder filled in from reference TRBV5-1 and TRBJ2-6): KAGVTQTPRYLIKTRGQQVTLSCSPISGHRSVSWYQQTPGQGLQFLFEYFSETQRNKGNFPGRFSGRQFSNSRSEMNVSTLELGDSALYLCASSFSVGTGANVLTFGAGSRLTVL.